The 19 T cell receptor beta chains presented below share a single source sample, sequenced in a study of T cells in Graves' hyperthyroidism and ophthalmopathy. RNA transcripts were the template for amplifying TCR beta CDR3 regions. A first-round RT-PCR of the TCR CDR3 used the HTBI primer set. TCRdb independently ran MiXCR on the multiplex PCR reads; one entry per CDR3 protein. The sample consists of over 150,000 distinct CDR3 sequences, around 15% of them appearing once. Sample: blood. The source of these receptors is a woman aged 50 to 60 with Graves' hyperthyroidism.

This clonotype was counted ten times or more. This chain links TRBV3-1 with TRBJ2-3, with unresolved D. Trimming removed 4 bases from V and 5 bases from J, with 13 bases in between. The CDR3 is 14 residues long. Per germline, CDR1 LGHDT and CDR2 YNNKEL (reference sequence). CDR3 nucleotide sequence: TGTGCCAGCAGCCCTCATAGCCGCAAAGATACGCAGTATTTT. Translated, it gives CASSPHSRKDTQYF.

Many counts were recorded for this clonotype. This rearrangement joins TRBV5-1 to TRBJ2-7; a weak D match, TRBD1 (5 bases). The CDR3 runs to 15 residues. Trimming took off 0 bases at V and 0 bases at J, with 10 bases between the two ends. In germline, CDR1 is SGHRS, CDR2 YFSETQ. CDR3 nucleotide sequence: TGCGCCAGCAGCTTGGGACAGCTAATCTCCTACGAGCAGTACTTC. It is translated as CASSLGQLISYEQYF.

V usage is TRBV28 and J usage is TRBJ2-5, with 7 bases identical to TRBD1. The germline V gene encodes CDR1 MDHEN and CDR2 SYDVKM. V shed 7 bases, J shed 4 bases, and the junction held 15 bases outside the gene matches. The CDR3 is 16 amino acids. The DNA of the CDR3 is TGTGCCAGCACCACGTCCGGGACAGTTCGTCGAGAGACCCAGTACTTC. Translation gives CASTTSGTVRRETQYF.

This sequence joins TRBV2 and TRBJ2-5; D possibly corresponds to TRBD2 (7 bases). Germline V CDR1 and CDR2: SNHLY, FYNNEI. CDR3 size: 15 residues. The V and J ends lost 6 bases and 1 base respectively, with 15 bases between them. CDR3 DNA: TGTGCCAGCAGCCTCGCCGGGGGGCCCCAAGAGACCCAGTACTTC. It yields the protein CASSLAGGPQETQYF.

This clonotype was observed many times. The chain employs TRBV20-1 and TRBJ1-1, with unresolved D. Germline values: CDR1 DFQATT, CDR2 SNEGSKA (reference sequence). The CDR3 is made up of 13 amino acids. V was clipped by 6 bases and J by 5 bases, with 16 bases between them. CDR3 sequence (DNA): TGCAGTGCCGACTTGGGATTAGCAACTGAAGCTTTCTTT. It codes for CSADLGLATEAFF.

This clonotype was counted ten times or more. The chain has TRBV7-9 and TRBJ2-5; D may correspond to TRBD1 or TRBD2 (5 bases each). Germline V gene sequence: CDR1 SEHNR, CDR2 FQNEAQ (reference sequence). The CDR3 consists of 16 residues. V was pared by 6 bases and J by 0 bases, with 17 bases between. The CDR3 loop reads CASRMGRVPYQETQYF. CDR3 nucleotides: TGTGCCAGCAGGATGGGACGGGTGCCGTACCAAGAGACCCAGTACTTC.

This clonotype was recorded many times. J is TRBJ2-5 and V is TRBV13; TRBD1 matches 8 bases. Per germline, CDR1 PRHDT and CDR2 FYEKMQ (reference sequence). CDR3 size: 15 residues. V shed 4 bases, J shed 5 bases, and the junction held 9 bases outside the gene matches. CDR3 nucleotide sequence: TGTGCCAGCAGCTCCTACAGGGGGATGGAGGAGACCCAGTACTTC. Residues: CASSSYRGMEETQYF.

Concerning this clonotype: An end of the junction does not agree with germline; a read error may underlie this. CDR3 bases: TGTGCCAGCAGTTCAACACCCGGGACACGGGGCACAGGTACGCAGTATTTT. This gives the protein CASSSTPGTRGTGTQYF. V and J are TRBV12-3 or TRBV12-4 and TRBJ2-3; a weak D match, TRBD1 (6 bases). The CDR3 has 17 amino acids.

This clonotype showed up many times. The genes are TRBV11-2 and TRBJ2-5; the match to TRBD2 covers 14 bases. The V and J ends lost 5 bases and 2 bases, in that order; junction bases with no gene match: 4. The length of the CDR3 is 16 residues. Per the germline V gene, CDR1 is SGHAT and CDR2 is FQNNGV. The DNA of the CDR3 is TGTGCCAGCAGCGCGAGACTAGCGGGGGGGCAAGAGACCCAGTACTTC. Protein: CASSARLAGGQETQYF. Filled out from reference TRBV11-2 and TRBJ2-5, the complete variable domain reads EAGVAQSPRYKIIEKRQSVAFWCNPISGHATLYWYQQILGQGPKLLIQFQNNGVVDDSQLPKDRFSAERLKGVDSTLKIQPAKLEDSAVYLCASSARLAGGQETQYFGPGTRLLVL.

The J gene is TRBJ1-5, the V gene TRBV16, with D possibly matching TRBD1 (5 bases). Trimming stripped 1 base from V and 7 bases from J, with 11 bases between. CDR1 KGHSY and CDR2 FQNENV come from the germline V gene. The CDR3 totals 14 residues. The CDR3 is CASSQFSGNQPQHF. DNA of the CDR3: TGTGCCAGCAGCCAATTCTCAGGGAACCAGCCCCAGCATTTT.

At least ten counts were recorded for this clonotype. The V and J genes are TRBV2 and TRBJ2-3; 8 bases agree with TRBD2. J gave up 2 bases and V 10 bases, and 8 bases lay outside the gene matches. This CDR3 is built from 14 residues. Germline-derived CDR1 and CDR2 are SNHLY and FYNNEI. The DNA of the CDR3 is TGTGCCATCGGGGGGGGGGGAAACACAGATACGCAGTATTTT. This translates into CAIGGGGNTDTQYF.

The table lists this clonotype with many counts. The chain is built from TRBV29-1 and TRBJ2-1; no clear D. Per the germline V gene, CDR1 is SQVTM and CDR2 is ANQGSEA. The CDR3 consists of 13 residues. The ends were cut back, 5 bases at V and 7 bases at J, with 15 bases in the middle. Here the CDR3 reads CSVHSAQPNEQFF. The CDR3 DNA sequence: TGCAGCGTTCATTCGGCACAGCCTAATGAGCAGTTCTTC.

Ten or more counts support this clonotype. J is TRBJ2-7 and V is TRBV5-4, with unresolved D. From germline, CDR1 is SGHNT and CDR2 YYREEE (reference sequence). Trimming shortened V by 0 bases and J by 6 bases, and 10 bases separated the two germline ends. The CDR3 has 13 amino acids. The chain's CDR3 is CASSLAPGGEQYF. For the CDR3, the DNA is TGTGCCAGCAGCTTGGCCCCGGGTGGCGAGCAGTACTTC.

The chain joins TRBV5-4 to TRBJ2-3; D gene ambiguous. Germline CDR1 and CDR2: SGHNT and YYREEE (reference sequence). The CDR3 sequence is 13 residues long. V gave up 4 bases and J gave up 2 bases, with 8 bases separating them. Here the CDR3 reads CASSAPYTDTQYF. In DNA, the CDR3 is TGTGCCAGCAGCGCACCCTACACAGATACGCAGTATTTT. Full variable domain (missing parts from reference TRBV5-4 and TRBJ2-3): ETGVTQSPTHLIKTRGQQVTLRCSSQSGHNTVSWYQQALGQGPQFIFQYYREEENGRGNFPPRFSGLQFPNYSSELNVNALELDDSALYLCASSAPYTDTQYFGPGTRLTVL.

This clonotype has at least ten counts. The chain uses TRBV7-9 and TRBJ1-1; unclear D gene. The ends were cut back, 4 bases at V and 8 bases at J, with 14 bases in the middle. Germline-derived CDR1 and CDR2 are SEHNR and FQNEAQ (reference sequence). The CDR3 totals 13 residues. CDR3 loop: CASSSPWTVEAFF. The CDR3 DNA sequence: TGTGCCAGCAGCTCCCCATGGACGGTGGAAGCTTTCTTT.

The rearrangement uses TRBV5-4 and TRBJ2-2; tentative D call: TRBD2 (7 bases). The V gene's germline CDR1 is SGHNT and CDR2 YYREEE (reference sequence). V was trimmed by 2 bases and J by 6 bases, leaving 14 bases between them. CDR3 size: 15 residues. The CDR3 protein is CASSFRGAPAGELFF. The CDR3 bases are TGTGCCAGCAGCTTCCGGGGGGCTCCTGCCGGGGAGCTGTTTTTT.

This clonotype was picked up many times. V gene TRBV20-1 combines with J gene TRBJ2-7; D tentatively fits TRBD1 or TRBD2 (5 bases each). The CDR3 loop spans 14 amino acids. The V gene's germline CDR1 is DFQATT and CDR2 SNEGSKA (reference sequence). V lost 4 bases, J lost 2 bases, and 15 bases lay in between. Written as DNA, the CDR3 is TGCAGTGCTATTTACAGGACTGTAACCTACGAGCAGTACTTC. Translation: CSAIYRTVTYEQYF.

This clonotype was seen many times. The chain uses TRBV5-1 and TRBJ2-1; tentatively, D is TRBD1 (6 bases). Between the trimmed V and J ends, which lost 6 bases and 8 bases, there was a span of 15 bases. Looked up from germline, CDR1 is SGHRS and CDR2 is YFSETQ. This CDR3 is built from 13 residues. Written as DNA, the CDR3 is TGCGCCAGCAAAGCAGGGGCAAGCGATGAGCAGTTCTTC. It specifies CASKAGASDEQFF.

This clonotype was recorded many times. The chain has TRBV27 and TRBJ2-1; 16 bases are a match to TRBD2. The CDR3 extends over 18 amino acids. Germline-derived CDR1 and CDR2 are MNHEY and SMNVEV (reference sequence). V trimming: 3 bases; J trimming: 4 bases; junction bases outside the gene matches: 6. For the CDR3, the DNA is TGTGCCAGCAGTTTCCACGGGACTAGCGGGGGGGTTTACAATGAGCAGTTCTTC. Protein product: CASSFHGTSGGVYNEQFF.